This T cell receptor (beta chain) was sequenced for a study of a mutant IDH1 vaccine in newly diagnosed glioma. Study results and limitations: The vaccine induced immune responses, and these occurred in more than 80% of patients.

Looked up from germline, CDR1 is SEHNR and CDR2 is FQNEAQ (reference sequence). This CDR3 is 15 amino acids long. V shed 1 base and J shed 7 bases, with 14 bases lying between them. Indicated time point: week 11, during vaccination. Mutant IDH1 20-mer peptide, at 300 ug, made up each vaccine dose, with topical imiquimod. Remarks on this clone: Its antigen is not known.

Clones were sequenced by immunoSEQ multiplex PCR, and TCRdb holds only the in-frame ones, with some missing. The repertoire consists of over 55,000 clones, with about four fifths occurring once and the leading ten covering about 3.8%. The rearrangement uses TRBV7-9 and TRBJ2-1; D might be TRBD1 or TRBD2, each matching 5 bases. Here the sequenced sample was PBMCs, taken from a glioma patient whose treatment included an IDH1 peptide vaccine. This TCR derives from a man aged 25 to 40 with glioma. The CDR3 spells CASSLGGSVWNEQFF. The CDR3 DNA reads TGTGCCAGCAGCTTAGGGGGGTCGGTGTGGAATGAGCAGTTCTTC.